This T cell receptor (beta chain) stems from a study of identifying expanded T cells in peripheral blood (dated by TCRdb to about 2019). Broadly, across the study: Four technical replicates, made by sequencing separate aliquots from the same pool of genomic DNA, were compared pairwise. The study at large found these results: The beta-binomial model significantly reduced the number of clones called differentially abundant and the false-positive rate across all healthy-donor time intervals. In all healthy donors, the variance in clone template counts between samples taken two weeks apart rose significantly as total template count increased. About 1.2 differentially abundant clones were flagged by the binomial model between technical replicates, whereas about 16.4 and 19 were flagged over around two weeks and four weeks, respectively. The authors expected that over much longer intervals, such as months to years, biological variance in healthy repertoires might increase even further.

A note on this clone: Its antigen is currently not known. No clone much larger than this one lies a single base away; base qualities are absent.

The V end loses 4 bases and the J end loses 15 bases, and a stretch of 25 bases separates them. Looking up the germline V gene (reference sequence) yields CDR1 SEHNR and CDR2 FQNEAQ. The CDR3 measures 15 amino acids from cysteine to phenylalanine. The DNA shown is the 45-base CDR3, in frame from base 1. No immune events, such as infections, were documented for the healthy donors during the collection period. To calibrate time-dependent variance in a beta-binomial model of T-cell clone differential abundance, blood repertoires from healthy donors were used as a training cohort. The training cohort comprised about ten healthy donors, 3 female and 7 male. An age range of about 25 to 64 years, with an average of 43 years, was recorded for the donors. Obtained from a commercial supplier, whole blood was collected from each healthy donor at three time points set around 14 days apart. For immunosequencing, genomic DNA was extracted from unsorted whole blood.

TCRbeta CDR3 regions were profiled by bias-controlled multiplex PCR amplification of genomic DNA with the immunoSEQ Assay. Turning to the authors' computational methods: The absolute abundance of each unique TCRbeta CDR3 region was quantified after sequences were collapsed and filtered. Two models were used to test differential abundance: a binomial model (Fisher-equivalent) and a beta-binomial model that adds time-dependent variance fitted from healthy donors. Clones with fewer than 5 combined templates were removed, and differential abundance was called for clones with a Benjamini-Hochberg FDR below 0.01. Using the form v = (b*log(k)+a)^2, the beta-binomial variance was modeled as a function of the total template count across the two samples. TCRdb holds this immuneACCESS table with in-frame rearrangements only. Some clones are missing; in checked studies, unresolved V genes explain under half, and the rest has no known cause. That table is the source of V, J and clone size, and D and trimming were worked out from the DNA. The sample includes around 120,000 clones, with around 89% observed a single time. Together, the top ten hold 15% to 20% of the sample.

What was sequenced was blood. The receptor chain draws on TRBV7-9 and TRBJ2-1; TRBD1 is possibly the D segment (5 matching bases). The receptor was derived from a person aged 18 to 70 in good health. The DNA sequence reads TGTGCCAGCAGCTACCTAGTGAGCCGACAGACGGATTGGTTCTTC. Its protein is CASSYLVSRQTDWFF.